A selection of T cell receptor beta chains follows, all from one sample in a study of T cell responses to AZD1222 COVID-19 vaccine. Sequencing was performed with immunoSEQ multiplex PCR; in TCRdb, only in-frame clones are kept and a portion is missing. The sample lists 150,000 to 180,000 clones; roughly nine tenths were seen once. The sample in question was peripheral blood, obtained on day 0 of MenACWY control vaccination. Every receptor here comes from an adult in good health. Both conserved end residues are part of each CDR3. A D gene is named only where the DNA matches it firmly. Where a row states a size, it is once, few, many or the class of an expanded clone; other rows omit it.

.	.	TRBJ2-1	TRBV6-5	CASSYSEGEAYEQFF	TGTGCCAGCAGTTACTCGGAGGGGGAAGCATATGAGCAGTTCTTC
TRBD2	.	TRBJ2-5	TRBV29-1	CSVGALAVQETQYF	TGCAGCGTTGGGGCACTAGCGGTCCAAGAGACCCAGTACTTC
.	.	TRBJ2-2	TRBV6-1	CASSATGGPGELFF	TGTGCCAGCAGTGCCACAGGTGGTCCCGGGGAGCTGTTTTTT
TRBD1	.	TRBJ1-5	TRBV13	CASSQSTGEGYQPQHF	TGTGCCAGCAGCCAATCAACAGGGGAGGGCTATCAGCCCCAGCATTTT
.	once	TRBJ2-2	TRBV7-9	CASSLGGNGELFF	TGTGCCAGCAGCTTAGGAGGGAACGGGGAGCTGTTTTTT
TRBD1	.	TRBJ2-5	TRBV7-9	CASSPRQGSDETQYF	TGTGCCAGCAGCCCCAGACAGGGATCGGACGAGACCCAGTACTTC
.	.	TRBJ1-1	TRBV6-5	CASTHRGDTEAFF	TGTGCCAGCACCCACCGGGGCGACACTGAAGCTTTCTTT
.	once	TRBJ1-1	TRBV27	CASSLHRRMNTEAFF	TGTGCCAGCAGTTTACACAGGAGGATGAACACTGAAGCTTTCTTT
TRBD2	.	TRBJ2-1	TRBV5-1	CASSPTSGGLSYNEQFF	TGCGCCAGCAGCCCCACTAGCGGGGGCCTTTCCTACAATGAGCAGTTCTTC
TRBD2	.	TRBJ2-1	TRBV7-2	CASRLGLAGVEQFF	TGTGCCAGCAGGCTAGGACTAGCGGGAGTTGAGCAGTTCTTC
.	.	TRBJ1-1	TRBV7-9	CASSWTDEAFF	TGTGCCAGCAGCTGGACAGATGAAGCTTTCTTT
.	.	TRBJ1-6	TRBV5-5	CASSPTGRDYNSPLHF	TGTGCCAGCAGCCCCACGGGCAGGGACTATAATTCACCCCTCCACTTT
TRBD2	.	TRBJ2-1	TRBV27	CASSPELAGGYNEQFF	TGTGCCAGCAGTCCTGAGCTAGCGGGGGGCTACAATGAGCAGTTCTTC
.	.	TRBJ1-2	TRBV5-4	CASSPDRVSGGYTF	TGTGCCAGCAGCCCCGACCGGGTCTCCGGGGGCTACACCTTC
.	.	TRBJ1-2	TRBV10-3	CAISAQPNYGYTF	TGTGCCATCAGCGCCCAGCCCAACTATGGCTACACCTTC
TRBD2	.	TRBJ2-5	TRBV6-4	CASLVGGTIQETQYF	TGTGCCAGCCTCGTGGGAGGGACTATCCAAGAGACCCAGTACTTC
.	.	TRBJ2-1	TRBV5-4	CASSLVGYNNEQFF	TGTGCCAGCAGCTTGGTGGGTTATAACAATGAGCAGTTCTTC
.	.	TRBJ1-2	TRBV7-3	CASSLDSVQVSGYTF	TGTGCCAGCAGCTTAGACTCGGTGCAGGTGTCTGGCTACACCTTC
TRBD1	.	TRBJ1-4	TRBV28	CASSGPGQGREKLFF	TGTGCCAGCAGTGGACCGGGACAGGGACGTGAAAAACTGTTTTTT
TRBD1	.	TRBJ1-6	TRBV28	CASSLPLPGGNSPLHF	TGTGCCAGCAGTTTGCCCCTCCCAGGGGGCAATTCACCCCTCCACTTT
TRBD2	.	TRBJ2-7	TRBV7-9	CASSNRDYRYEQYF	TGTGCCAGCAGCAACCGGGACTATAGGTACGAGCAGTACTTC
.	.	TRBJ2-3	TRBV5-4	CVSSLDPLSTDTQYF	TGTGTCAGCAGCTTGGACCCATTAAGCACAGATACGCAGTATTTT
TRBD2	few	TRBJ2-1	TRBV5-1	CASSLGTSGRGSYNEQFF	TGCGCCAGCAGCCTGGGGACTAGCGGGAGGGGCTCCTACAATGAGCAGTTCTTC
.	once	TRBJ2-7	TRBV6-2/TRBV6-3	CASSYQGRTYF	TGTGCCAGCAGTTACCAGGGACGGACCTACTTC
.	.	TRBJ1-2	TRBV19	CASSGTVLYGYTF	TGTGCCAGTAGTGGAACAGTATTATATGGCTACACCTTC
TRBD1	.	TRBJ2-7	TRBV5-1	CASSSVGQGSLEQYF	TGCGCCAGCAGCTCCGTGGGACAGGGTTCCCTCGAGCAGTACTTC
TRBD1	.	TRBJ1-2	TRBV27	CASSLGQGSNGYTF	TGTGCCAGCAGCTTAGGACAGGGAAGCAATGGCTACACCTTC
.	.	TRBJ1-5	TRBV2	CASDPTGINQPQHF	TGTGCCAGCGACCCCACAGGAATCAATCAGCCCCAGCATTTT
.	.	TRBJ1-5	TRBV29-1	CSAGQSNQPQHF	TGCAGCGCCGGACAGAGCAATCAGCCCCAGCATTTT
TRBD1	.	TRBJ1-1	TRBV3-1/TRBV3-2	CASSLGQGNTEAFF	TGTGCCAGCAGCCTGGGACAGGGAAACACTGAAGCTTTCTTT
.	.	TRBJ1-1	TRBV30	CAWSVGPGTSLGLDTEAFF	TGTGCCTGGAGTGTAGGTCCAGGGACGTCACTCGGGTTGGACACTGAAGCTTTCTTT
.	.	TRBJ2-3	TRBV5-1	CASSLAGFGTQYF	TGCGCCAGCAGCTTGGCGGGGTTTGGGACGCAGTATTTT
.	.	TRBJ2-5	TRBV27	CASSLRGTQETQYF	TGTGCCAGCAGTTTAAGGGGGACCCAAGAGACCCAGTACTTC
.	.	TRBJ1-6	TRBV9	CASSVRPGALLNNSPLHF	TGTGCCAGCAGCGTACGCCCAGGGGCCCTGCTAAATAATTCACCCCTCCACTTT
.	.	TRBJ2-7	TRBV2	CAIRGTSTSYEQYF	TGTGCCATTCGGGGGACCTCGACCTCCTACGAGCAGTACTTC
.	.	TRBJ1-1	TRBV25-1	CASIADYRAGEAFF	TGTGCCAGCATTGCTGATTACAGGGCCGGTGAAGCTTTCTTT
TRBD1	.	TRBJ2-2	TRBV2	CASSETGATWGELFF	TGTGCCAGCAGCGAGACAGGGGCCACCTGGGGGGAGCTGTTTTTT
.	.	TRBJ1-3	TRBV15	CATSTASGNTIYF	TGTGCCACCAGCACCGCCTCTGGAAACACCATATATTTT